This T cell receptor beta chain was sequenced in a study of blood T cell repertoires in COVID-19. The table came from immunoSEQ multiplex PCR; TCRdb's copy has only in-frame clones and leaves some out. The sample records fewer than 150,000 clones, around 80% being singletons. Germline CDR1 and CDR2: MDHEN and SYDVKM. V was shortened by 6 bases and J by 4 bases, with 15 bases between the two germline ends. The CDR3 totals 15 residues. The sequencing input was PBMCs or T cells enriched from blood (not recorded which). The clonotype was recovered from a woman between 18 and 29 years old who had been exposed to COVID-19. This chain joins TRBV28 and TRBJ2-2, with a tentative D call TRBD2 (6 bases). CDR3 sequence reads: CASSPNSGPTGELFF. CDR3 DNA sequence: TGTGCCAGCAGCCCCAATAGCGGTCCCACCGGGGAGCTGTTTTTT.